These 20 T cell receptor beta chains were all obtained from the same sample, sequenced in a study of CD8 T cells in Susac syndrome. The authors reverse transcribed roughly 0.5 to 1 ug RNA with random hexamers. TCRdb ran MiXCR on the immunoSEQ multiplex PCR reads and lists one entry per CDR3 protein. Of tens of thousands of distinct CDR3 sequences in the sample, 93% were seen once. The sample was CD8+ T cells from PBMCs. These receptors were collected from a human donor with multiple sclerosis.

The V gene is TRBV18, the J gene TRBJ2-4; tentative D call: TRBD2 (5 bases). The V gene lost 4 bases and the J gene lost 0 bases, with 10 bases spanning the gap. Germline V gene sequence: CDR1 KGHSH, CDR2 LQKENI. The CDR3 covers 15 residues. CDR3 loop: CASSRGVAAKNIQYF. In DNA, the CDR3 is TGTGCCAGCTCACGGGGAGTAGCAGCCAAAAACATTCAGTACTTC.

V is TRBV20-1 and J is TRBJ1-2; no clear D gene. CDR3 size: 10 residues. With 3 bases removed from V and 8 bases from J, the gap between germline ends came to 7 bases. From germline, CDR1 is DFQATT and CDR2 SNEGSKA (reference sequence). For the CDR3, the DNA is TGCAGTGCTAGTTCGTGGGGCTACACCTTC. Protein product: CSASSWGYTF.

The chain employs TRBV7-2 and TRBJ2-3; no reliable D call. Germline V CDR1 and CDR2: SGHTA, FQGNSA. CDR3 size: 15 residues. V lost 5 bases, J lost 4 bases, and 16 bases lay in between. The CDR3 here is CASSIGGVTPDTQYF. The CDR3 DNA sequence: TGTGCCAGCAGCATCGGTGGGGTCACACCAGATACGCAGTATTTT.

This rearrangement joins TRBV13 to TRBJ2-4, with D uncertain. Germline V lookup: CDR1 PRHDT, CDR2 FYEKMQ (reference sequence). The V gene lost 0 bases and the J gene lost 0 bases, with 3 bases spanning the gap. CDR3 length equals 14 residues. In DNA form, the CDR3 reads TGTGCCAGCAGCTTAGGACTAGCCAAAAACATTCAGTACTTC. It translates to CASSLGLAKNIQYF.

The CDR3 here is CASSLQGPGSMNTEAFF. In DNA, the CDR3 is TGCGCCAGCAGCTTACAGGGGCCGGGAAGCATGAACACTGAAGCTTTCTTT. The V gene is TRBV5-1, the J gene TRBJ1-1, with 7 bases identical to TRBD1. The CDR3 spans 17 residues. The germline V gene has CDR1 SGHRS and CDR2 YFSETQ. V trimming: 2 bases; J trimming: 0 bases; junction bases outside the gene matches: 10.

The chain combines TRBV6-5 with TRBJ2-2; D is undetermined. With 5 bases removed from V and 5 bases from J, the gap between germline ends came to 6 bases. The CDR3 has 12 residues. Germline V gives CDR1 MNHEY, CDR2 SVGAGI. DNA of the CDR3: TGTGCCAGCAGTCCTCTAACCGGGGAGCTGTTTTTT. Its protein product is CASSPLTGELFF.

V and J are TRBV30 and TRBJ2-3, with no clear D. Trimming removed 0 bases from V and 0 bases from J, with 13 bases in between. The CDR3 is 16 amino acids. The germline gives CDR1 GTSNPN, CDR2 SVGIG (reference sequence). CDR3 DNA: TGTGCCTGGAGTGTCGGTTTGGCAGGTAGCACAGATACGCAGTATTTT. Protein: CAWSVGLAGSTDTQYF.

J is TRBJ1-6 and V is TRBV4-1; D is unclear. The length of the CDR3 is 13 residues. The V gene lost 0 bases and the J gene lost 9 bases, with 6 bases spanning the gap. Germline lookup yields CDR1 MGHRA and CDR2 YSYEKL. The chain's CDR3 is CASSQEDPSPLHF. In DNA form, the CDR3 reads TGCGCCAGCAGCCAAGAGGACCCTTCACCCCTCCACTTT.

The V call is TRBV20-1, the J call TRBJ1-2; no definite D call. The CDR3 is 9 residues long. Germline CDR1 is DFQATT and CDR2 is SNEGSKA (reference sequence). The V gene lost 3 bases and the J gene lost 4 bases, with 0 bases spanning the gap. CDR3 amino acids: CSASYGYTF. The CDR3 DNA sequence: TGCAGTGCTAGCTATGGCTACACCTTC.

The CDR3 DNA sequence: TGTGCCAGCAGTTTAGCTCCGAACTATTGGCCCCAGCATTTT. This gives the protein CASSLAPNYWPQHF. The chain joins TRBV27 to TRBJ1-5; D is unresolved. The V end was cut by 2 bases, the J end by 9 bases, with 14 bases between. CDR1 MNHEY and CDR2 SMNVEV come from the germline V gene (reference sequence). The CDR3 totals 14 residues.

The table lists this clonotype with a count of one. The chain combines TRBV6-5 with TRBJ2-1, with D possibly TRBD1 on 6 matching bases. Germline values: CDR1 MNHEY, CDR2 SVGAGI. CDR3 length equals 16 residues. Trimming took 4 bases from V and 6 from J, leaving 19 bases between them. The CDR3, as DNA: TGTGCCAGCAGTTCGGTCCCAGGGCAGGGGAGCAATGAGCAGTTCTTC. This translates into CASSSVPGQGSNEQFF.

The chain employs TRBV19 and TRBJ1-5, with 7 bases lining up with TRBD1. The V gene end was trimmed by 6 bases and the J gene end by 0 bases; junction bases not matched to a gene: 8. CDR3 length: 16 residues. Germline V gives CDR1 LNHDA, CDR2 SQIVND (reference sequence). The CDR3 spells CASRSGTVNSNQPQHF. The CDR3 nucleotides read TGTGCCAGTAGAAGCGGGACAGTCAATAGCAATCAGCCCCAGCATTTT.

This chain's CDR3 is CASSFLQGPEAFF. For the CDR3, the DNA is TGTGCCAGCAGCTTCCTACAGGGTCCGGAAGCTTTCTTT. This chain connects TRBV11-1 to TRBJ1-1; a possible D gene is TRBD1 (6 bases). Germline-derived CDR1 and CDR2 are SGHAT and FQDESV (reference sequence). Trimming took 3 bases from V and 8 from J, leaving 13 bases between them. The CDR3 length is 13 residues.

J is TRBJ1-1 and V is TRBV28, with TRBD1 matching 7 bases. Germline CDR1 and CDR2: MDHEN and SYDVKM. The CDR3 sequence is 15 residues long. After removal of 5 bases from V and 4 bases from J, the junction contained 10 bases not matched to a gene. The CDR3 reads CASSMLAGGFTEAFF. The CDR3 DNA reads as TGTGCCAGCAGTATGTTGGCAGGGGGTTTCACTGAAGCTTTCTTT.

The gene calls are TRBV6-2 or TRBV6-3 and TRBJ1-1; no clear D. Trimming removed 6 bases at V and 0 bases at J, with 14 bases between. Germline-derived CDR1 and CDR2 are MNHEY and SVGEGT. The length of the CDR3 is 15 residues. The CDR3 nucleotides are TGTGCCAGCAGAACCATTCAGATATTGAACACTGAAGCTTTCTTT. This codes for CASRTIQILNTEAFF.

The V gene is TRBV13, the J gene TRBJ2-7, with 8 nucleotides matching TRBD2. Per germline, CDR1 PRHDT and CDR2 FYEKMQ (reference sequence). This CDR3 is built from 16 residues. J was trimmed by 2 bases and V by 5 bases; bases with no gene match: 11. CDR3 region: CASSPGGGRTPYEQYF. CDR3 coding DNA: TGTGCCAGCAGCCCCGGGGGGGGAAGGACCCCCTACGAGCAGTACTTC.

The V call is TRBV4-3, the J call TRBJ2-1; tentatively, D is TRBD1 or TRBD2 (6 bases each). The CDR3 sequence is 16 residues long. The ends were cut back, 0 bases at V and 10 bases at J, with 19 bases in the middle. CDR1 is LGHNA and CDR2 is YSLEER in the germline V gene. The CDR3 reads CASSQDGGGEAKEQFF. The CDR3 region has the DNA TGCGCCAGCAGCCAAGATGGGGGCGGGGAGGCAAAGGAGCAGTTCTTC.

This chain joins TRBV29-1 and TRBJ1-2; D gene uncertain. CDR1 is SQVTM and CDR2 is ANQGSEA in the germline V gene. The CDR3 covers 13 residues. V gave up 3 bases and J gave up 4 bases, with 12 bases separating them. CDR3 DNA: TGCAGCGTTGAGGTCATCGGAATCTATGGCTACACCTTC. Translating gives CSVEVIGIYGYTF. Drawing the rest from reference TRBV29-1 and TRBJ1-2, the complete variable domain is SAVISQKPSRDICQRGTSLTIQCQVDSQVTMMFWYRQQPGQSLTLIATANQGSEATYESGFVIDKFPISRPNLTFSTLTVSNMSPEDSSIYLCSVEVIGIYGYTFGSGTRLTVV.

The chain combines TRBV20-1 with TRBJ2-1; no clear D. V lost 1 base and J lost 0, with 13 bases in between. This CDR3 spans 16 amino acids. CDR1 DFQATT and CDR2 SNEGSKA come from the germline V gene (reference sequence). The DNA for the CDR3 is TGCAGTGCTAGAGTACAAGCGCTGAGCTCCTACAATGAGCAGTTCTTC. Its translation is CSARVQALSSYNEQFF.

The rearrangement uses TRBV6-4 and TRBJ2-3, with D possibly TRBD1 on 5 matching bases. This CDR3 is built from 15 residues. V shed 6 bases and J shed 2 bases, with 15 bases lying between them. CDR1 and CDR2 from the germline V gene are MRHNA and SNTAGT. DNA for the CDR3: TGTGCCAGCAGCAGAACGACAGAAGCCACAGATACGCAGTATTTT. Translation gives CASSRTTEATDTQYF.